The T cell receptor beta chain under discussion was sequenced for a study of T cells and copy number aberrations in small-cell lung cancer (dated by TCRdb to the early 2020s). A note on the overall study: To relate T cell metrics to mutations and copy number aberrations, the same tumor regions underwent both TCR repertoire sequencing and whole-exome sequencing. Tumor TCR data were available for roughly 18 patients, and roughly 13 patients had TCR data from both tumor and normal tissue.

Patients with limited-stage small-cell lung cancer who underwent surgical resection in Hangzhou, China, between the late 2000s and the early 2020s were included as donors. All donors were treated with upfront surgery without preoperative chemotherapy or radiotherapy, and immunotherapy was not given to any donor before or after surgery. All 19 patients in the sequenced cohort were smokers or heavy second-hand smokers. Adjacent normal lung was collected at least 2 cm from the tumor margin and was morphologically confirmed by two pathologists to be free of malignant cells. To characterize T cell repertoire heterogeneity, the study applied multi-region TCR-beta sequencing to resected limited-stage small-cell lung cancers and to tumor-adjacent lung tissue. Genomic DNA was extracted from FFPE tissue using the AllPrep DNA/RNA FFPE Kit (Qiagen). The immunoSEQ hsTCRB Kit was used with multiplexed V- and J-gene primers to amplify TCR-beta CDR3 regions from genomic DNA. Unique DNA barcodes were added in a second PCR, and the samples were pooled together with one negative control and one positive control. Pooled TCR-beta libraries were sequenced on an Illumina MiSeq with a 150-cycle paired-end protocol. The authors' analysis ran thus. Adaptive Biotechnologies processed the raw sequencing data and produced a report containing normalized, annotated TCR-beta repertoires. T-cell density was computed as TCR-beta templates normalized to usable DNA, which was estimated by amplifying housekeeping genes. Richness was defined as the count of unique rearrangements, and clonality was defined as 1 minus Pielou's evenness. TCRdb obtained this table from immuneACCESS and retained in-frame rearrangements with V and J assigned. These tables miss some clones; where compared with another copy, unresolved V genes account for less than half of the shortfall, and the remainder is unexplained. That table gives V, J and clone size, and the DNA gave D and trimming. This sample gives 8,500 to 10,000 clones in total; almost 80% of them show up just once. 30% to 35% of the sample lies in the top ten.

General study outcomes and caveats: Lower T-cell density, richness and clonality were observed in tumors than in adjacent lung tissue, although the difference in density was not significant. Every specimen was formalin-fixed paraffin-embedded tissue, a material known to introduce sequencing artifacts. Because surgical resection is uncommon in small-cell lung cancer, the study was limited by a small sample size, and the findings need validation.

With respect to this clone: There is no known antigen for this receptor. Base qualities were left out, and no much larger clone turns up one base away.

The CDR3 measures 17 amino acids from cysteine to phenylalanine. Of all the DNA, just the CDR3 is kept, 51 bases in frame from base 1. CDR1 and CDR2, looked up from the germline V gene, are SGHRS and YFSETQ. Relative to germline, V is 0 bases shorter and J is 0 bases shorter, with 14 bases between their ends. In this chain, TRBV5-1 is recombined with TRBJ2-3; 5 matching bases give a weak D call of TRBD2. The sample comprised normal tissue next to the tumor. The source is a man aged 55 to 70 with small cell lung cancer. The CDR3 reads CASSLEASSLSTDTQYF. The DNA sequence follows: TGCGCCAGCAGCTTGGAGGCTAGCTCCCTGAGCACAGATACGCAGTATTTT. Reference TRBV5-1 and TRBJ2-3 genes cover what lies past the CDR3, so the full variable domain is KAGVTQTPRYLIKTRGQQVTLSCSPISGHRSVSWYQQTPGQGLQFLFEYFSETQRNKGNFPGRFSGRQFSNSRSEMNVSTLELGDSALYLCASSLEASSLSTDTQYFGPGTRLTVL.